One sample yielded the 24 T cell receptor beta chains listed below, sequenced in a study of human T cells and chemical hapten exposure. MiXCR was run by TCRdb on the RACE reads, yielding one entry per CDR3 protein. The repertoire consists of approximately 260,000 distinct CDR3 sequences, with around 7.7% occurring once and the leading ten covering more than 1%. Time point noted: pre-sensitization, week 0. Documented treatment: therapeutic diphenylcyclopropenone sensitization with weekly scalp DPC. Sequencing used whole blood, obtained in connection with sensitization to the hapten diphenylcyclopropenone (DPC). The receptors were sampled from a man aged 18 to 29 with alopecia areata. Some clones in this sample may be carry-over from other donors' samples.

This clonotype was counted at least ten times. The CDR3 region is CASSFGGVRDIEKLFF. The CDR3 DNA is TGTGCCAGCAGTTTCGGGGGAGTCCGGGATATCGAAAAACTGTTTTTT. The chain uses TRBV12-3 or TRBV12-4 and TRBJ1-4, with D perhaps matching TRBD1 (5 bases). Trimming removed 3 bases from V and 8 bases from J, with 19 bases in between. The CDR3 length is 16 residues.

This clonotype has only a few counts. In DNA, the CDR3 is TGTGCCATCAGTGAGTTAGGGGGTGGCGAGCAGTACGTC. Protein product: CAISELGGGEQYV. This sequence joins TRBV10-3 and TRBJ2-7, with a possible D match to TRBD1 (6 bases). Trimming removed 1 base at V and 6 bases at J, with 10 bases between. Germline-derived CDR1 and CDR2 are ENHRY and SYGVKD. There are 13 residues in the CDR3.

The V and J genes are TRBV10-3 and TRBJ2-7; D remains unclear. The CDR3 has 14 amino acids. V was cut by 3 bases and J by 7 bases, with 16 bases left in between. Germline CDR1 and CDR2: ENHRY and SYGVKD. CDR3 sequence (DNA): TGTGCCATCAGTGAAGGGCAGGCCCCGCGAGAGCAGTACGTC. It translates to CAISEGQAPREQYV.

This clonotype showed up many times. The CDR3 DNA follows: TGTGCCAGCAGCGTAGACCACGAGCAGTACTTC. Translation: CASSVDHEQYF. The chain combines TRBV9 with TRBJ2-7; no firm D call. The CDR3 is 11 residues long. The germline V gene has CDR1 SGDLS and CDR2 YYNGEE. V was pared by 0 bases and J by 5 bases, with 3 bases between.

A few counts support this clonotype. This sequence joins TRBV12-3 or TRBV12-4 and TRBJ1-3, with 12 positions matching TRBD1. The CDR3 loop spans 16 amino acids. The V gene end was trimmed by 5 bases and the J gene end by 4 bases; junction bases not matched to a gene: 6. The CDR3 protein is CASSRGQGAEGNTIYF. In nucleotides, the CDR3 is TGTGCCAGCAGTAGGGGACAGGGGGCGGAAGGAAACACCATATATTTT.

This clonotype was detected a few times. This chain links TRBV4-2 with TRBJ1-1; no firm D call. V was clipped by 0 bases and J by 0 bases, with 11 bases between them. This CDR3 has 16 residues. CDR1 and CDR2 (germline): LGHNA, YNFKEQ. In DNA, the CDR3 is TGTGCCAGCAGCCAAGATACCGACGGGATGAACACTGAAGCTTTCTTT. Encoded protein: CASSQDTDGMNTEAFF.

In this sample, this clonotype turned up a few times. Mismatch with germline at one junction end may stem from a read error. The chain is built from TRBV2 and TRBJ1-2; D possibly corresponds to TRBD1 (5 bases). CDR1 is SNHLY and CDR2 is FYNNEI in the germline V gene. This CDR3 is 15 amino acids long. The CDR3 region has the DNA TGTGCCAGCAGAGAAGGGCAGGGCGGGTATTATGGCTACACCTTC. Its protein product is CASREGQGGYYGYTF.

The V and J genes are TRBV6-5 and TRBJ1-5; no clear D gene. There are 13 residues in the CDR3. The germline CDR1 and CDR2 sequences are MNHEY and SVGAGI. Trimming pared 7 bases from V and 0 bases from J, leaving 7 bases between. The CDR3, as DNA: TGTGCCAGCAAAAGTAATAGCAATCAGCCCCAGCATTTT. Protein sequence: CASKSNSNQPQHF.

Here the CDR3 reads CASSLAGGGELFF. The CDR3 nucleotides read TGTGCCAGCAGCTTAGCAGGTGGCGGGGAGCTGTTTTTT. The chain links TRBV11-1 to TRBJ2-2; D gene uncertain. The germline V gene has CDR1 SGHAT and CDR2 FQDESV (reference sequence). CDR3 length: 13 amino acids. Trimming cost V 0 bases and J 7 bases, with 6 bases left between them. The complete variable domain, with remaining parts taken from reference TRBV11-1 and TRBJ2-2, reads EAEVAQSPRYKITEKSQAVAFWCDPISGHATLYWYRQILGQGPELLVQFQDESVVDDSQLPKDRFSAERLKGVDSTLKIQPAELGDSAMYLCASSLAGGGELFFGEGSRLTVL.

This clonotype turned up a few times. The chain links TRBV7-9 to TRBJ1-2; no firm D call. This CDR3 contains 13 residues. The V and J ends lost 5 bases and 5 bases respectively, with 12 bases between them. Per the germline V gene, CDR1 is SEHNR and CDR2 is FQNEAQ (reference sequence). The CDR3 DNA reads TGTGCCAGCAGCACGGACGGCTTATATGGCTACACCTTC. It specifies CASSTDGLYGYTF.

This clonotype was observed at least ten times. The J gene is TRBJ2-1, the V gene TRBV6-2 or TRBV6-3; D tentatively fits TRBD1 or TRBD2 (5 bases each). Germline V gene data show CDR1 as MNHEY and CDR2 as SVGEGT. The CDR3 is 15 amino acids. V gave up 7 bases and J gave up 1 base, with 14 bases separating them. This chain's CDR3 is CASTPAGGSYNEQFF. The CDR3 region has the DNA TGTGCCAGCACCCCGGCTGGGGGTTCCTACAATGAGCAGTTCTTC.

This clonotype was picked up many times. The genes are TRBV12-3 or TRBV12-4 and TRBJ2-3; D unclear. The CDR3 is made up of 13 amino acids. The germline V and J ends were trimmed by 6 bases and 11 bases, with 18 bases remaining between them. In DNA, the CDR3 is TGTGCCAGCAGGGGCAATTGGCTCTCTAGGCAGTATTTT. Translated: CASRGNWLSRQYF.

The rearrangement joins TRBV10-3 to TRBJ2-7; TRBD1 agrees at 7 bases. Germline V CDR1 and CDR2: ENHRY, SYGVKD. The CDR3 extends over 14 amino acids. V shed 3 bases, J shed 3 bases, and the junction held 5 bases outside the gene matches. In DNA form, the CDR3 reads TGTGCCATCAGTGATCCGGGACAGTACTACGAGCAGTACTTC. Translation: CAISDPGQYYEQYF.

This clonotype occurred a few times. The chain links TRBV29-1 to TRBJ1-4; D not resolved. This CDR3 comprises 14 residues. V lost 6 bases and J lost 7, with 18 bases in between. The germline V gene has CDR1 SQVTM and CDR2 ANQGSEA. The CDR3 region has the DNA TGCAGCGTCCGGCTCGGAGTTCGAGGTGAAAAACTGTTTTTT. Amino acids: CSVRLGVRGEKLFF.

This rearrangement joins TRBV4-2 to TRBJ2-3; D is possibly TRBD2 (6 bases). Germline CDR1 reads LGHNA; CDR2 reads YNFKEQ. Trimming took 2 bases from V and 6 from J, leaving 18 bases between them. This CDR3 region has 16 residues. In DNA, the CDR3 is TGTGCCAGCAGCCAAACGGTCGGGACTGGCCCCGATACGCAGTATTTT. It yields the protein CASSQTVGTGPDTQYF.

In this sample, this clonotype turned up many times. This chain uses TRBV7-2 with TRBJ2-3; TRBD2 matches 7 bases. V lost 4 bases and J lost 5; bases outside the gene matches: 6. Germline V gives CDR1 SGHTA, CDR2 FQGNSA. The CDR3 has 14 residues. The CDR3 DNA reads TGTGCCAGCAGCTCTAGACTAGCCCGAGATACGCAGTATTTT. Protein sequence: CASSSRLARDTQYF.

This clonotype was observed at least ten times. The chain recombines TRBV5-1 with TRBJ1-2; possible D gene TRBD1, 5 bases. This CDR3 is 17 amino acids long. Trimming took 0 bases from V and 1 from J, leaving 16 bases between them. Germline values: CDR1 SGHRS, CDR2 YFSETQ. The CDR3 spells CASSLDSMGVINYGYTF. As DNA, the CDR3 is TGCGCCAGCAGCTTGGACAGCATGGGGGTTATTAACTATGGCTACACCTTC. The whole variable domain, remainder taken from reference TRBV5-1 and TRBJ1-2, is KAGVTQTPRYLIKTRGQQVTLSCSPISGHRSVSWYQQTPGQGLQFLFEYFSETQRNKGNFPGRFSGRQFSNSRSEMNVSTLELGDSALYLCASSLDSMGVINYGYTFGSGTRLTVV.

The chain links TRBV12-3 or TRBV12-4 to TRBJ1-4; 7 nucleotides match TRBD1. This CDR3 is built from 14 residues. Trimming removed 5 bases from V and 7 bases from J; junction bases left unmatched: 7. The CDR3 sequence is CASSDRVVGEKLFF. CDR3 nucleotides: TGTGCCAGCAGTGACAGGGTTGTCGGTGAAAAACTGTTTTTT.

This clonotype was counted between two and nine times. CDR3 nucleotides: TGCAGTTCGAACACCGGGACCGCATATGGCTACACCTTC. This gives the protein CSSNTGTAYGYTF. The chain recombines TRBV20-1 with TRBJ1-2; D is possibly TRBD1 (5 bases). Germline V gene data show CDR1 as DFQATT and CDR2 as SNEGSKA (reference sequence). This CDR3 spans 13 amino acids. V was trimmed by 8 bases and J by 5 bases, leaving 18 bases between them.

This clonotype was seen only a few times. The chain uses TRBV11-2 and TRBJ2-1; 10 bases align to TRBD2. V was clipped by 5 bases and J by 5 bases; unmatched bases: 9. This CDR3 region has 16 residues. Germline V gives CDR1 SGHAT, CDR2 FQNNGV. The CDR3, as DNA: TGTGCCAGCAGCGGCCTCAGCGGGGGGGCCAACAATGAGCAGTTCTTC. Its protein is CASSGLSGGANNEQFF.

In this sample, this clonotype turned up a few times. The chain has TRBV7-2 and TRBJ1-5; D uncertain. This CDR3 region has 15 residues. V lost 5 bases and J 2 bases, leaving 13 bases between the germline ends. Germline CDR1 is SGHTA and CDR2 is FQGNSA. The CDR3 coding sequence is TGTGCCAGCAGCCGATTAGGGTATGGCAATCAGCCCCAGCATTTT. Translating gives CASSRLGYGNQPQHF.

The chain has TRBV24-1 and TRBJ2-3; 10 bases are shared with TRBD2. The germline CDR1 and CDR2 sequences are KGHDR and SFDVKD. V lost 3 bases and J lost 0; bases outside the gene matches: 20. The CDR3 extends over 22 amino acids. CDR3 amino acids: CATSDGAGLAVGIFTSTDTQYF. CDR3 DNA sequence: TGTGCCACCAGTGATGGAGCAGGACTAGCGGTGGGTATTTTCACTAGCACAGATACGCAGTATTTT.

This clonotype was detected a few times. The chain recombines TRBV12-3 or TRBV12-4 with TRBJ2-3; D is undetermined. The V end was cut by 2 bases, the J end by 1 base, with 7 bases between. The CDR3 runs 14 residues. Written as DNA, the CDR3 is TGTGCCAGCAGTTTACGAATCCGCACAGATACGCAGTATTTT. It translates to CASSLRIRTDTQYF.

The chain couples TRBV6-5 to TRBJ1-1; D gene ambiguous. CDR1 and CDR2 from the germline V gene are MNHEY and SVGAGI. V was pared by 3 bases and J by 2 bases, with 19 bases between. This CDR3 region has 17 residues. As DNA, the CDR3 is TGTGCCAGCAGTTATTTGGCCGAAGGACTACGTAACACTGAAGCTTTCTTT. Its protein is CASSYLAEGLRNTEAFF.